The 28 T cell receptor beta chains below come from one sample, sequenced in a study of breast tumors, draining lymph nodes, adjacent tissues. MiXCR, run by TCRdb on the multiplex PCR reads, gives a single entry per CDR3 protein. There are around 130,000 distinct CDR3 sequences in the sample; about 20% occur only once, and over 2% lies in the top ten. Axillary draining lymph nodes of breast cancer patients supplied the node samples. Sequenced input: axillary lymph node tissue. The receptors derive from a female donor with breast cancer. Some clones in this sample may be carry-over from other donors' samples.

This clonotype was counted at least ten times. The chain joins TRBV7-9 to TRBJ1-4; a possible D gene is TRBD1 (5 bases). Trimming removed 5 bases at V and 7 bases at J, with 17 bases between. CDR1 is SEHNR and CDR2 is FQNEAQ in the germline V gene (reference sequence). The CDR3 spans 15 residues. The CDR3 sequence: CASSASQGSGEKLFF. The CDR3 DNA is TGTGCCAGCAGCGCTAGTCAGGGTTCGGGTGAAAAACTGTTTTTT. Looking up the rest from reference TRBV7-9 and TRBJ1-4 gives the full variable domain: DTGVSQNPRHKITKRGQNVTFRCDPISEHNRLYWYRQTLGQGPEFLTYFQNEAQLEKSRLLSDRFSAERPKGSFSTLEIQRTEQGDSAMYLCASSASQGSGEKLFFGSGTQLSVL.

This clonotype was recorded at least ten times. Here the CDR3 reads CSVEHGGDHEQYF. CDR3 DNA sequence: TGCAGCGTTGAGCACGGGGGGGACCACGAGCAGTACTTC. This chain connects TRBV29-1 to TRBJ2-7, with 8 positions matching TRBD2. The trim removed 3 bases at V and 5 bases at J, leaving 6 bases unmatched. Per the germline V gene, CDR1 is SQVTM and CDR2 is ANQGSEA. This CDR3 is 13 amino acids long.

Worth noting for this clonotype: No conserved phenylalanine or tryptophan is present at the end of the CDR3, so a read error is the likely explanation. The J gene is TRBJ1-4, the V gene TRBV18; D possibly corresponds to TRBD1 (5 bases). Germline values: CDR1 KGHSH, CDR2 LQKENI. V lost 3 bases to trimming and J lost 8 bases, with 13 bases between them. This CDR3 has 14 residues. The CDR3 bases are TGTGCCAGCTCACCCTTCGGGGCCAGAGAAAAACTGTTTTTA. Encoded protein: CASSPFGAREKLFL.

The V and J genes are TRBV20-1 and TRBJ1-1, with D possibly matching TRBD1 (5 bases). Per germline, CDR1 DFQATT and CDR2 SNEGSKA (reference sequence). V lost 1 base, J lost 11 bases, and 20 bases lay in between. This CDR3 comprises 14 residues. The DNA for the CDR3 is TGCAGTGCTAGAGCCCTCGGTGGGGGGGTGAGGGCTTTCTTT. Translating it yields CSARALGGGVRAFF.

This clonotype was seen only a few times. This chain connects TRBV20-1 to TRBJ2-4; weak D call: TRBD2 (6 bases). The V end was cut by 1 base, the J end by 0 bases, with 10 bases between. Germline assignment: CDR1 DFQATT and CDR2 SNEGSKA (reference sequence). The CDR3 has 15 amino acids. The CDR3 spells CSARGLALAKNIQYF. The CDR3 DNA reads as TGCAGTGCTAGAGGGCTAGCGCTAGCCAAAAACATTCAGTACTTC.

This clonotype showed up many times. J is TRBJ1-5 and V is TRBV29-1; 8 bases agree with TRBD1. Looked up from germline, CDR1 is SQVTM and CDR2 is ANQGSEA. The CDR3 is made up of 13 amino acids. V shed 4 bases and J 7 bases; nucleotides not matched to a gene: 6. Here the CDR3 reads CSVGGDRIQPQHF. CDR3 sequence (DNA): TGCAGCGTTGGGGGGGACAGGATACAGCCCCAGCATTTT.

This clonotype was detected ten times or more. For the CDR3, the DNA is TGCAGTGCTAATCAGCCGGGTGAGCAGTTCTTC. Residues: CSANQPGEQFF. The chain couples TRBV20-1 to TRBJ2-1; no clear D. V lost 4 bases to trimming and J lost 9 bases, with 10 bases between them. The CDR3 covers 11 residues. CDR1 DFQATT and CDR2 SNEGSKA come from the germline V gene (reference sequence).

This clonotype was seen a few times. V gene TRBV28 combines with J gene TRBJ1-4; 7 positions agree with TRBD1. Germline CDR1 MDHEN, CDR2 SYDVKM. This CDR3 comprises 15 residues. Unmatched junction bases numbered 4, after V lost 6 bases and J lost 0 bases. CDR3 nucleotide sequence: TGTGCCAGCAGCCGACAGGGCCCAACTAATGAAAAACTGTTTTTT. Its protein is CASSRQGPTNEKLFF.

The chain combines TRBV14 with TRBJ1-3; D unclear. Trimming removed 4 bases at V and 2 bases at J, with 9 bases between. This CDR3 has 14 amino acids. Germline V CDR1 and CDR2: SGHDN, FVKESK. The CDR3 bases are TGTGCCAGCAGCCTATTACGGACTGGAAACACCATATATTTT. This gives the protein CASSLLRTGNTIYF.

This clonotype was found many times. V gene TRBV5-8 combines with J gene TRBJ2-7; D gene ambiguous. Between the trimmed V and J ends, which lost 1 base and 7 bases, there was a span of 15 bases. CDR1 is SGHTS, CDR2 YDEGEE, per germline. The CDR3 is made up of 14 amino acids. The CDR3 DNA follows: TGTGCCAGCAGCTTGATTCAGGCTCCGTGGGAGCAGTACTTC. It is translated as CASSLIQAPWEQYF.

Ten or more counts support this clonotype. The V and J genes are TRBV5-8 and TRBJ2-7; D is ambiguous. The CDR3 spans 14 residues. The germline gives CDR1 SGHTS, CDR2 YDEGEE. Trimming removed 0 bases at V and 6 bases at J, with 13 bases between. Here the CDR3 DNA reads TGTGCCAGCAGCTTGGTAGACGATCCAGGCGAGCAGTACTTC. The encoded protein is CASSLVDDPGEQYF.

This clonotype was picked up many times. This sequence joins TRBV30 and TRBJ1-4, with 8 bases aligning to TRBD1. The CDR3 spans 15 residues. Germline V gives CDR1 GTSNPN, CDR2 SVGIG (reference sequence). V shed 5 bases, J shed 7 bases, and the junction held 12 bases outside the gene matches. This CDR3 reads CAWGSQGAVIEKLFF. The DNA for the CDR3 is TGTGCCTGGGGAAGCCAGGGGGCCGTGATTGAAAAACTGTTTTTT.

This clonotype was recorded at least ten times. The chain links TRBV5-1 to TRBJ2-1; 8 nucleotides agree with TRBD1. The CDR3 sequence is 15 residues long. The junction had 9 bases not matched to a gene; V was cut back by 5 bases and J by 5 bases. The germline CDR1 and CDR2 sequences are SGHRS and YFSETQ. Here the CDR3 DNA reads TGCGCCAGCAGTCGAACACGACAGGGGAACAATGAGCAGTTCTTC. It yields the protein CASSRTRQGNNEQFF.

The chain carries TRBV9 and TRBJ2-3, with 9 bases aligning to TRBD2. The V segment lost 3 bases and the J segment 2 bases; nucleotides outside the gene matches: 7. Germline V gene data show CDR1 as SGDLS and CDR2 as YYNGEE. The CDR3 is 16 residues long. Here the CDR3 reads CASSDRLAETTDTQYF. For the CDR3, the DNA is TGTGCCAGCAGCGACCGACTAGCGGAGACCACAGATACGCAGTATTTT.

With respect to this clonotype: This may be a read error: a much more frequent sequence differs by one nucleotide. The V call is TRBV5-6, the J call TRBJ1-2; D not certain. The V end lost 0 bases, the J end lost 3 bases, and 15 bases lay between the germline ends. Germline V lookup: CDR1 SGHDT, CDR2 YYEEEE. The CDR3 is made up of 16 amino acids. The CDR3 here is CASSLEGGVGYYGYTF. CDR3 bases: TGTGCCAGCAGCTTGGAGGGCGGGGTTGGTTACTATGGCTACACCTTC.

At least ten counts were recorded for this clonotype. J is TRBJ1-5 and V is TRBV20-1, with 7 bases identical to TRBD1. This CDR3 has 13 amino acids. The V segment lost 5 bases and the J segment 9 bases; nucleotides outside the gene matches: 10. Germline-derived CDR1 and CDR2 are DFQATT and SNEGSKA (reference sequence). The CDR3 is CSAGGQPLAPQHF. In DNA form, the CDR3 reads TGCAGTGCTGGGGGACAGCCTTTGGCGCCCCAGCATTTT.

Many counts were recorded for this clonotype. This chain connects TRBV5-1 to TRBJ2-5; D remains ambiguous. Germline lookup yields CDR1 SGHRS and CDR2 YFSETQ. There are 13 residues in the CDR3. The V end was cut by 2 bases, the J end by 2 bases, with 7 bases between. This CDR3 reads CASSFLGQETQYF. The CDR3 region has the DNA TGCGCCAGCAGCTTCCTCGGACAAGAGACCCAGTACTTC.

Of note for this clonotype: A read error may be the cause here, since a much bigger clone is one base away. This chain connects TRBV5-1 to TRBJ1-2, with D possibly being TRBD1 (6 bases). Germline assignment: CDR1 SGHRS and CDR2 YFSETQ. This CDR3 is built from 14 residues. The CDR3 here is CASSFWTDNYGYAF. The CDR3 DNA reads TGCGCCAGCAGCTTCTGGACAGATAACTATGGCTACGCCTTC. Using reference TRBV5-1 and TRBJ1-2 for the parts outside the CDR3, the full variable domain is KAGVTQTPRYLIKTRGQQVTLSCSPISGHRSVSWYQQTPGQGLQFLFEYFSETQRNKGNFPGRFSGRQFSNSRSEMNVSTLELGDSALYLCASSFWTDNYGYAFGSGTRLTVV.

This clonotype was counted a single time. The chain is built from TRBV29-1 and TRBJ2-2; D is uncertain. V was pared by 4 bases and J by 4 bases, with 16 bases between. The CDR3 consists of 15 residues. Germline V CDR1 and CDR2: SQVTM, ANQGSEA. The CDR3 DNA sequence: TGCAGCGTTGGACCCGTAGGGTCGGGCACCGGGGAGCTGTTTTTT. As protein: CSVGPVGSGTGELFF.

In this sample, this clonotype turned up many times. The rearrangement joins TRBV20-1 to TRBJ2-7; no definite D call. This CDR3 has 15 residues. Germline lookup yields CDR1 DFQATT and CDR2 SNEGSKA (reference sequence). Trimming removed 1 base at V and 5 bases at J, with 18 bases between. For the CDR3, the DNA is TGCAGTGCTAGAGGCCACTACAGTATTGGGGACGAGCAGTACTTC. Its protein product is CSARGHYSIGDEQYF.

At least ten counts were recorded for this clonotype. The DNA of the CDR3 is TGTGCCAGCAGCCAAGTTTTCGGGGCCACCCAATTCGGCTACACCTTC. Translated, it gives CASSQVFGATQFGYTF. The chain carries TRBV4-2 and TRBJ1-2, with D maybe TRBD1 (5 bases). Trimming removed 1 base at V and 8 bases at J, with 20 bases between. The CDR3 has 16 residues. The germline V gene encodes CDR1 LGHNA and CDR2 YNFKEQ.

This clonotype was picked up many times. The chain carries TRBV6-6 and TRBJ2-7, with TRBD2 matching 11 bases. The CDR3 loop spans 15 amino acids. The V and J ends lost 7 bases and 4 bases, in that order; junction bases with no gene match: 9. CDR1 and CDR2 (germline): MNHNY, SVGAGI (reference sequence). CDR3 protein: CASINVLAGEYEQYF. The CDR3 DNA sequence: TGTGCCAGCATCAATGTACTAGCGGGAGAATACGAGCAGTACTTC.

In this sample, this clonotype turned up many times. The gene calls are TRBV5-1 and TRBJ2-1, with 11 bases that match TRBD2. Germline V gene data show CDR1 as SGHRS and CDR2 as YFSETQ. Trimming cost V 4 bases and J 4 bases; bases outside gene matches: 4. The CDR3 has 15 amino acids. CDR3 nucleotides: TGCGCCAGCAGCACGGGACTAGCGGATTACAATGAGCAGTTCTTC. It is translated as CASSTGLADYNEQFF.

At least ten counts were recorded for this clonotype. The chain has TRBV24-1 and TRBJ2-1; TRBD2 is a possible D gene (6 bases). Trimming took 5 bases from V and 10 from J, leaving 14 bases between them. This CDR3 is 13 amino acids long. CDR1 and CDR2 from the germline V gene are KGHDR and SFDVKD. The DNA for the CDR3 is TGTGCCACCAGTGTTGCTAGCGAAGACGAGCAGTTCTTC. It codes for CATSVASEDEQFF.

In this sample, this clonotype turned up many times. The CDR3 region is CSATAGGLDTQYF. Written as DNA, the CDR3 is TGCAGTGCCACAGCGGGGGGGCTGGATACGCAGTATTTT. The chain employs TRBV20-1 and TRBJ2-3; 10 bases are shared with TRBD2. The germline V gene has CDR1 DFQATT and CDR2 SNEGSKA (reference sequence). The CDR3 is made up of 13 amino acids. Germline trimming cut 6 bases from V and 6 bases from J; bases unmatched to any gene: 6.

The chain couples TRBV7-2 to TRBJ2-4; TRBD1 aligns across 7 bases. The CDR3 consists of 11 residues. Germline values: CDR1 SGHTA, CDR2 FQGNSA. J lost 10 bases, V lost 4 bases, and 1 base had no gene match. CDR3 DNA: TGTGCCAGCAGCTCGACAGGGATTCAGTACTTC. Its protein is CASSSTGIQYF.

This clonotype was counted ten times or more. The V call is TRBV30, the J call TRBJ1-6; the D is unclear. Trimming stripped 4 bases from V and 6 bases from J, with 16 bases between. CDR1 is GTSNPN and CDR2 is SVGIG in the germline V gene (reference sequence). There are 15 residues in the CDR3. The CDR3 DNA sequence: TGTGCCTGGACGAAGCGGGGTGTACTTAATTCACCCCTCCACTTT. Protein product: CAWTKRGVLNSPLHF.

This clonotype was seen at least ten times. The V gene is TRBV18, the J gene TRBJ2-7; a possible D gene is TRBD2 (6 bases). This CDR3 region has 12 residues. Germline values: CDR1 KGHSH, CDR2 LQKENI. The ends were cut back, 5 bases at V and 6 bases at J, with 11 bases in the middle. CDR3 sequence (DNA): TGTGCCAGCTCATCCAGGGAGGTCGAGCAGTACTTC. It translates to CASSSREVEQYF.